This T cell receptor (beta chain) was obtained from a study of cytomegalovirus exposure and HLA in healthy donors. On the study more broadly: Earlier results showed 120 million or so unique TCR beta sequences derived from 150 million to 200 million T cells. General study results and limits: The dataset shows that most TCR sequences were rare, while some public TCRs occurred in many donors.

The PCR contained 60 Vbeta and 13 Jbeta primers. Repertoires were generated with immunoSEQ multiplex PCR, while TCRdb's copy carries only in-frame clones and drops some. The sample contains 95,000 to 120,000 clones, roughly 72% of which appear only once. J was trimmed by 1 base and V by 6 bases; bases with no gene match: 15. The length of the CDR3 is 17 residues. Germline lookup yields CDR1 SGHAT and CDR2 FQDESV (reference sequence). This clone was detected only a few times. What it binds is unknown. The chain joins TRBV11-1 to TRBJ2-7, with 7 bases aligning to TRBD1. This TCR came from a middle-aged woman in good health and CMV-seropositive. The sequenced sample was PBMCs. The CDR3 region has the DNA TGTGCCAGCAGTCTAGTCCCTTTAATGGGACAGTCCTACGAGCAGTACTTC. This codes for CASSLVPLMGQSYEQYF.